The T cell receptor (beta chain) described here comes from a study of blood T cell repertoires in COVID-19. Study-level information: Acute and convalescent COVID-19 specimens originated in the United States, Italy and Spain. Sources were T cells, B-cell-depleted T cells, or PBMCs; the material itself was cDNA or gDNA.

The V segment lost 6 bases and the J segment 9 bases; nucleotides outside the gene matches: 12. Germline assignment: CDR1 MGHDK and CDR2 SYGVNS. The length of the CDR3 is 15 residues. In the study's own analysis: Amplifying reference gene primers gave estimates of nucleated cell counts. Data came from immunoSEQ multiplex PCR; TCRdb stores just in-frame clones and leaves some out. For V, J and clone size, that table is used; D and trimming come from the DNA. The table records 45,000 to 70,000 clones, about 90% of them present only once. The sample consisted of peripheral blood. The sequence derives from a woman aged 55 to 70 with active or convalescent COVID-19. This chain connects TRBV25-1 to TRBJ2-1, with 9 bases lining up with TRBD2. The CDR3 coding sequence is TGTGCCAGCAGCAGGTTTGCGGGAGGGGGAAGTGAGCAGTTCTTC. This translates into CASSRFAGGGSEQFF. Filled out from reference TRBV25-1 and TRBJ2-1, the complete variable domain reads EADIYQTPRYLVIGTGKKITLECSQTMGHDKMYWYQQDPGMELHLIHYSYGVNSTEKGDLSSESTVSRIRTEHFPLTLESARPSHTSQYLCASSRFAGGGSEQFFGPGTRLTVL.